This T cell receptor beta chain was found in a study of blood T cell repertoires in COVID-19. At the level of the study: The United States, Italy and Spain supplied acute and convalescent COVID-19 samples. From T cells, B-cell-depleted T cells, or PBMCs came the material, which was cDNA or gDNA.

Methods used by the authors: Amplification from reference gene primers served as the basis for estimated nucleated cell counts. Produced via immunoSEQ multiplex PCR; TCRdb's table is partial and in-frame only. V, J and clone size derive from that table, while D and trimming were established from the DNA sequence. The sample lists 50,000 or so clones; more than 75% were seen once. The germline V gene encodes CDR1 SGHRS and CDR2 YFSETQ. With 5 bases removed from V and 9 bases from J, the gap between germline ends came to 15 bases. The CDR3 length is 13 residues. Sequenced: peripheral blood. The gene calls are TRBV5-1 and TRBJ2-1, with TRBD1 as a possible D gene (6 bases). This receptor was identified in a man aged 50-60 years with active COVID-19. CDR3 residues: CASSPATGPEQFF. The CDR3 nucleotides are TGCGCCAGCAGTCCCGCGACAGGCCCTGAGCAGTTCTTC.